This TCR beta chain was sequenced for a study of control samples from healthy donors and cancer patients. CDR1 SGDLS and CDR2 YYNGEE come from the germline V gene. CDR3 length equals 14 residues. The ends lost 6 bases at V and 4 bases at J; junction bases unmatched: 7. Clones were read by immunoSEQ multiplex PCR, and TCRdb kept only the in-frame ones, dropping some. This sample has 80,000 to 85,000 clones; 70% to 90% occur once, and the top ten carry more than 5%. This chain joins TRBV9 and TRBJ1-2; 9 nucleotides agree with TRBD1. Sequenced material: blood. This TCR came from a woman in her forties or fifties in good health. The CDR3 reads CASTKQGASYGYTF. DNA of the CDR3: TGTGCCAGCACCAAACAGGGGGCTAGCTATGGCTACACCTTC.